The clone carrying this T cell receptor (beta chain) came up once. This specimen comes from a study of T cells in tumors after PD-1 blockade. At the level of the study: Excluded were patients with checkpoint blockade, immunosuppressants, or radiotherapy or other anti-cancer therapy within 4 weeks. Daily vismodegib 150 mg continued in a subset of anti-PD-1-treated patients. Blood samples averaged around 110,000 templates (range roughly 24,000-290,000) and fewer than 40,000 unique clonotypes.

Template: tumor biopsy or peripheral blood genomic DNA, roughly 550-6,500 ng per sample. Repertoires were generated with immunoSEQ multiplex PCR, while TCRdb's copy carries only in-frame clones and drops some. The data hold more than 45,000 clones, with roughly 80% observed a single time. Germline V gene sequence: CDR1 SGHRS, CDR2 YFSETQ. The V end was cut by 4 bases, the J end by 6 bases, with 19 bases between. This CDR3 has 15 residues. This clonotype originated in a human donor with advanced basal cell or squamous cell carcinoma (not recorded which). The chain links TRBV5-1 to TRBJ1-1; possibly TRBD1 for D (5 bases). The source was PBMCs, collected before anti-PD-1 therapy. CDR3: CASSLGLSGRPEAFF. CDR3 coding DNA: TGCGCCAGCAGCCTTGGTTTGTCAGGGAGGCCTGAAGCTTTCTTT.